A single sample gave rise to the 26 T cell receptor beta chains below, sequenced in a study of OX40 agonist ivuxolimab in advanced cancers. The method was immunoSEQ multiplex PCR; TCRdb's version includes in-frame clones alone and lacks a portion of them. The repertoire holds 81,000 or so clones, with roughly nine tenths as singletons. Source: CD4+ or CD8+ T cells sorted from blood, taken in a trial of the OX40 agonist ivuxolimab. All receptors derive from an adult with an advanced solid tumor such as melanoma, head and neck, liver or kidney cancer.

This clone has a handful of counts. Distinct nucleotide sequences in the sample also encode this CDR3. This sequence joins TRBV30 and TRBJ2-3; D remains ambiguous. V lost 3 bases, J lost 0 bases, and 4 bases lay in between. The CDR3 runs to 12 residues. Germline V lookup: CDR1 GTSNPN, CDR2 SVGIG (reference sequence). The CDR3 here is CAWSPSTDTQYF. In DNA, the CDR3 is TGTGCCTGGAGCCCTAGCACAGATACGCAGTATTTT.

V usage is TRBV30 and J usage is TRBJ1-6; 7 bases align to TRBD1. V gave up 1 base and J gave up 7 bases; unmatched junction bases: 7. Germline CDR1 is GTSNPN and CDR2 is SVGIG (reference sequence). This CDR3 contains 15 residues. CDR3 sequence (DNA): TGTGCCTGGAGTGATCGGGGGACAGAGAATTCACCCCTCCACTTT. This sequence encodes CAWSDRGTENSPLHF.

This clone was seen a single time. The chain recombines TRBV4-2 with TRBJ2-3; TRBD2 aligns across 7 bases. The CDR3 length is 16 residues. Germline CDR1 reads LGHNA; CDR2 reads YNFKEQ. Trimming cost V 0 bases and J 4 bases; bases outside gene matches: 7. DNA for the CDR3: TGTGCCAGCAGCCAAGAGCCGGGGAGGGGCCCAGATACGCAGTATTTT. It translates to CASSQEPGRGPDTQYF.

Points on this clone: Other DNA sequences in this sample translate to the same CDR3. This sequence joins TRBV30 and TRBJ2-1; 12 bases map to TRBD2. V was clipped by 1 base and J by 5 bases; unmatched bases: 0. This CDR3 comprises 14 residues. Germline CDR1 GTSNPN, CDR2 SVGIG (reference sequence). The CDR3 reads CAWSGLAGDNEQFF. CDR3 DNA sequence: TGTGCCTGGAGTGGACTAGCGGGGGACAATGAGCAGTTCTTC.

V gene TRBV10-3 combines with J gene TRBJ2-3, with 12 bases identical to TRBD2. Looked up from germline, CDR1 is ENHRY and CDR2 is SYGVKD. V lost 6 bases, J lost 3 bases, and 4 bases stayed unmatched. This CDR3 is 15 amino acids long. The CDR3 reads CAISSTSGRTDTQYF. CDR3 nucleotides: TGTGCCATCAGCAGTACTAGCGGGAGGACAGATACGCAGTATTTT.

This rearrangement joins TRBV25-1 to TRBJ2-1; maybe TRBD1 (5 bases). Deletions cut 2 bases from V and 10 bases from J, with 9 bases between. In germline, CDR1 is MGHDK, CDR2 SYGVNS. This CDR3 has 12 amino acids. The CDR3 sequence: CASSEVRAEQFF. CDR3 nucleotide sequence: TGTGCCAGCAGTGAAGTCAGGGCCGAGCAGTTCTTC.

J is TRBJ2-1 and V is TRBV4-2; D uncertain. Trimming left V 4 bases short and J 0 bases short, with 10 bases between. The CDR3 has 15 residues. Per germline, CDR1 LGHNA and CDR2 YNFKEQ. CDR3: CASSPPLSSYNEQFF. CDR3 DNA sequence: TGTGCCAGCAGCCCCCCATTAAGCTCCTACAATGAGCAGTTCTTC.

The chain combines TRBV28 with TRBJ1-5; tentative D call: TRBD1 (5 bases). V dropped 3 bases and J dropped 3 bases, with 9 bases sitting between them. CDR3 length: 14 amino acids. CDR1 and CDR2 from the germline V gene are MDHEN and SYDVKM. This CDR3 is CASSFPRVNQPQHF. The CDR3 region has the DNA TGTGCCAGCAGTTTTCCCAGGGTCAATCAGCCCCAGCATTTT. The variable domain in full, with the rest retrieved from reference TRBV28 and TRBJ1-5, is DVKVTQSSRYLVKRTGEKVFLECVQDMDHENMFWYRQDPGLGLRLIYFSYDVKMKEKGDIPEGYSVSREKKERFSLILESASTNQTSMYLCASSFPRVNQPQHFGDGTRLSIL.

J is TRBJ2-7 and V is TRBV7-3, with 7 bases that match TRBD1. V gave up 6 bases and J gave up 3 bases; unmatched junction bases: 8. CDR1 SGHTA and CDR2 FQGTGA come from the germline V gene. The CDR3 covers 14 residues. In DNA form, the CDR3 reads TGTGCCAGCAGTCCGACGGGACAGCACTACGAGCAGTACTTC. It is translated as CASSPTGQHYEQYF.

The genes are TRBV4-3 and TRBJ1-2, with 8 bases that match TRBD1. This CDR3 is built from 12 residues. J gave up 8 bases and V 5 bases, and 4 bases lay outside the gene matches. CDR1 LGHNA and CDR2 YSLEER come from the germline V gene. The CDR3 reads CASSFQGAGYTF. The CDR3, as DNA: TGCGCCAGCAGCTTTCAGGGGGCGGGCTACACCTTC.

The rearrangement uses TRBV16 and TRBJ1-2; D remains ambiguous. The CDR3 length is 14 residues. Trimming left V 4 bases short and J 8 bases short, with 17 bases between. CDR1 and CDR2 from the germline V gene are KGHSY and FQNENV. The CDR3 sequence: CASSLRPAYAGYTF. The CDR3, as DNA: TGTGCCAGCAGCCTCCGACCGGCCTATGCCGGCTACACCTTC.

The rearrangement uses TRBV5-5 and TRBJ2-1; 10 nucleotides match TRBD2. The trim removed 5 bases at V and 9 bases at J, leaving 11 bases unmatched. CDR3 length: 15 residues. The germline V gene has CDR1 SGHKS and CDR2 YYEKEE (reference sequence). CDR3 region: CASSLSGGESPEQFF. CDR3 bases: TGTGCCAGCAGTTTGAGCGGGGGGGAGTCCCCTGAGCAGTTCTTC.

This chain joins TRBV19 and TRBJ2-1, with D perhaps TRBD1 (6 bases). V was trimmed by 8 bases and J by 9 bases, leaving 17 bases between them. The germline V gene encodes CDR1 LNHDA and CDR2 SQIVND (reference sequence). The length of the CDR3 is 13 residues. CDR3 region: CASALLGGAEQFF. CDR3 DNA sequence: TGTGCCAGTGCCCTCTTAGGGGGTGCTGAGCAGTTCTTC.

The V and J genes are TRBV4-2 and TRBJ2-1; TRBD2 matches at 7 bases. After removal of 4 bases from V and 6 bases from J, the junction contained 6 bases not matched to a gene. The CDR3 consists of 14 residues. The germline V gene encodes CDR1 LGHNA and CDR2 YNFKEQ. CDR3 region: CASSRGLGSNEQFF. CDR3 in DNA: TGTGCCAGCAGCCGAGGACTAGGCAGCAATGAGCAGTTCTTC.

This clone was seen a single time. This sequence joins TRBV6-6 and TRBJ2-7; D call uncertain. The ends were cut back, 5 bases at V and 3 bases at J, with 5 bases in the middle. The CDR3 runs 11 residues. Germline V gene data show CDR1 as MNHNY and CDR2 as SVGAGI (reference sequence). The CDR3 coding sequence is TGTGCCAGCAGTCTTATCTACGAGCAGTACTTC. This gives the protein CASSLIYEQYF.

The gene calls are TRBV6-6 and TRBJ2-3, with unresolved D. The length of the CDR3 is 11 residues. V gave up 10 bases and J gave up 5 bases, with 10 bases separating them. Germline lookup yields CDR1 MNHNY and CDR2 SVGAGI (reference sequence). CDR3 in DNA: TGTGCCACCTCCGTTGGAGATACGCAGTATTTT. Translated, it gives CATSVGDTQYF.

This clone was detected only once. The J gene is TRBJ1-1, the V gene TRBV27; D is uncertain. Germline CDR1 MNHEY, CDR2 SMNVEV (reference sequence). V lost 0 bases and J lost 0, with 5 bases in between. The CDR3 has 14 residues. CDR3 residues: CASSLSLMNTEAFF. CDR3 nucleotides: TGTGCCAGCAGTTTATCCCTTATGAACACTGAAGCTTTCTTT.

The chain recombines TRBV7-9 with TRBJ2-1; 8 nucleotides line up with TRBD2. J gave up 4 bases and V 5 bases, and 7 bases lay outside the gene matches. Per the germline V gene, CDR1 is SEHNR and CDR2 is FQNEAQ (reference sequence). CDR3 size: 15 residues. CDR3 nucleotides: TGTGCCAGCAGCCTTCTAGCGGGTGGATACAATGAGCAGTTCTTC. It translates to CASSLLAGGYNEQFF.

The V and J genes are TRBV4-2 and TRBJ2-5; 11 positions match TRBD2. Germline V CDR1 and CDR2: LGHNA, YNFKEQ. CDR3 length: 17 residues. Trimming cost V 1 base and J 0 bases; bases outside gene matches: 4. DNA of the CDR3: TGTGCCAGCAGCCAAGGGCGACTAGCGGGGTACCAAGAGACCCAGTACTTC. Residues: CASSQGRLAGYQETQYF.

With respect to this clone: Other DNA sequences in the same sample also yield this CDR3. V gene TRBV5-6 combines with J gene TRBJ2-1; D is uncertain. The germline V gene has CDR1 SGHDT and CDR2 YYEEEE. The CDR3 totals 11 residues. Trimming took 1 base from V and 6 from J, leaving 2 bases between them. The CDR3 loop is CASSLSNEQFF. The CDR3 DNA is TGTGCCAGCAGCTTGAGCAATGAGCAGTTCTTC.

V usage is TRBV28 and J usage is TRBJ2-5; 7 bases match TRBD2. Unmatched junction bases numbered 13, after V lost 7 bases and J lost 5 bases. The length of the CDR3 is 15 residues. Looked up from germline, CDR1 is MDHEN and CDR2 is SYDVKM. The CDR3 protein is CASTGGLGLRETQYF. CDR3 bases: TGTGCCAGCACCGGGGGATTGGGACTAAGGGAGACCCAGTACTTC.

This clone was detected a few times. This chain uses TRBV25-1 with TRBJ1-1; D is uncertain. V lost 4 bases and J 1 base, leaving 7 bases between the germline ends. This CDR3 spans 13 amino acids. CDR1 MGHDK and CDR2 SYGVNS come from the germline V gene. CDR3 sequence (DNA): TGTGCCAGCAGTGCTGCCGGGAACACTGAAGCTTTCTTT. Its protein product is CASSAAGNTEAFF.

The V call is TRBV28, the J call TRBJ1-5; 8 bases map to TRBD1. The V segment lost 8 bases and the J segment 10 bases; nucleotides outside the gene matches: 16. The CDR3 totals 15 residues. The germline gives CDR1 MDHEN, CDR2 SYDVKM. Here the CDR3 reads CASSIDRGSMGPQHF. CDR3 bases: TGTGCCAGCTCTATCGACAGGGGCTCGATGGGCCCCCAGCATTTT.

CDR3 region: CASRIRGRNQPQHF. As DNA, the CDR3 is TGTGCCAGCCGAATACGGGGGCGCAATCAGCCCCAGCATTTT. J is TRBJ1-5 and V is TRBV28; D possibly corresponds to TRBD1 (6 bases). This CDR3 has 14 amino acids. Trimming shortened V by 8 bases and J by 2 bases, and 13 bases separated the two germline ends. Germline V gene data show CDR1 as MDHEN and CDR2 as SYDVKM.

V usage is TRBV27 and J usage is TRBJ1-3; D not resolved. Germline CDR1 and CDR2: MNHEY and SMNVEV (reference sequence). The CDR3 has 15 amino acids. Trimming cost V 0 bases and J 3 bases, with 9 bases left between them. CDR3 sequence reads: CASSLSLGIGNTIYF. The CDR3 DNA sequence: TGTGCCAGCAGTTTATCGTTAGGAATTGGAAACACCATATATTTT.

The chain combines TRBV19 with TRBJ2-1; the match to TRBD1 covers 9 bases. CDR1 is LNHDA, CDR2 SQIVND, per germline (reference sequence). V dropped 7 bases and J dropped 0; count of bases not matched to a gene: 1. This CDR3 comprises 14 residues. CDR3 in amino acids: CASTDRGSYNEQFF. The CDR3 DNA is TGTGCCAGTACGGACAGGGGCTCCTACAATGAGCAGTTCTTC.